This T cell receptor (beta chain) was identified in a study of blood T cell dynamics during melanoma immunotherapy. Study-level information: Patients with metastatic melanoma got pembrolizumab or nivolumab-ipilimumab as first-line care. The study, taken as a whole, reports: The study could not tell melanoma-specific clones from general immune activation.

About this clone: Antigen specificity is unknown.

Trimming left V 1 base short and J 2 bases short, with 5 bases between. Germline V gene sequence: CDR1 SGHTA, CDR2 FQGTGA. The CDR3 has 13 amino acids. Time point noted: week 3, after first cycle of checkpoint inhibitor. No patient had earlier systemic cancer treatment, concurrent immunosuppressants, or another active cancer. DNA loading was fixed at 350 ng for all bulk PBMC samples. Some clones are missing from TCRdb's copy, which holds only in-frame ones; the method was immunoSEQ multiplex PCR. Of over 9,000 clones in the sample, roughly 84% were seen once. The source material was blood, sampled from a patient treated with checkpoint blockade. The chain employs TRBV7-3 and TRBJ1-1; unclear D gene. The source of this sequence is a human donor with melanoma. The CDR3 bases are TGTGCCAGCAGCTTAAACAGAAACACTGAAGCTTTCTTT. Translating it yields CASSLNRNTEAFF.